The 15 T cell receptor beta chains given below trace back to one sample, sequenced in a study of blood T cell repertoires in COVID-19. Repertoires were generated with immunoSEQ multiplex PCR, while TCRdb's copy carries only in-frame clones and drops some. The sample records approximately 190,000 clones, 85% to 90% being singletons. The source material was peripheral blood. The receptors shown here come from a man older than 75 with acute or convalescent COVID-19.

CDR3 in amino acids: CASSLTSEFSYEQYV. The CDR3 bases are TGTGCCAGCAGCCTGACTAGCGAGTTCTCCTACGAGCAGTACGTC. The chain recombines TRBV7-9 with TRBJ2-7; TRBD2 matches 8 bases. Germline CDR1 is SEHNR and CDR2 is FQNEAQ (reference sequence). The J segment lost 0 bases and the V segment lost 5 bases, leaving 6 bases of the junction unmatched. The CDR3 covers 15 residues.

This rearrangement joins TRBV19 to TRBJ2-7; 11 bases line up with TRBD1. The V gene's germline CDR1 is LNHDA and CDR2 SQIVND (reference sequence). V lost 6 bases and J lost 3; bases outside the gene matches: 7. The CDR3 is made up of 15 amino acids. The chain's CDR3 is CASSLRTGGIYEQYF. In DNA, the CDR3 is TGTGCCAGTAGCCTACGGACAGGGGGCATCTACGAGCAGTACTTC.

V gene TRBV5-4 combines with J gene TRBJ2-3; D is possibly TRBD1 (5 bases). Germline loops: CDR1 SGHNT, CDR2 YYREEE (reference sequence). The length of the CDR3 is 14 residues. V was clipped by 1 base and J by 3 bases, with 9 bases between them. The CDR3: CASSLLTVTDTQYF. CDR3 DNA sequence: TGTGCCAGCAGCTTGCTGACAGTAACAGATACGCAGTATTTT.

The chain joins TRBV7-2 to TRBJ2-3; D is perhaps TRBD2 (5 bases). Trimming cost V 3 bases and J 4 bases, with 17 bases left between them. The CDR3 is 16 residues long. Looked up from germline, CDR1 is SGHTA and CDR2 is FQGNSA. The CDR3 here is CASSLTQVPRADTQYF. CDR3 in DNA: TGTGCCAGCAGCTTGACCCAGGTACCGAGGGCAGATACGCAGTATTTT.

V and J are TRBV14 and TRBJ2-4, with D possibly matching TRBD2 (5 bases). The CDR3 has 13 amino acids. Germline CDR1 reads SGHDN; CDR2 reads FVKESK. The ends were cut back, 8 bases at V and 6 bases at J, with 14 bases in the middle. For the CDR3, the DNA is TGTGCCAGCTCGTGGGGAGTTGGAAACATTCAGTACTTC. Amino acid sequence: CASSWGVGNIQYF.

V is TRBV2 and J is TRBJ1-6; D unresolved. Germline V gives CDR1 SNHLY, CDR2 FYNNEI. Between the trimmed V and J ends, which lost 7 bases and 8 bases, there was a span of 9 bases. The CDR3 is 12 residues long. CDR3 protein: CASTLLYSPLHF. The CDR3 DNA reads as TGTGCCAGCACCTTGTTATATTCACCCCTCCACTTT.

CDR3 sequence (DNA): TGTGCCAGCAGCTTATACCTTGAGACCGGGGAGCTGTTTTTT. Its translation: CASSLYLETGELFF. The genes are TRBV11-2 and TRBJ2-2; D is unclear. The germline CDR1 and CDR2 sequences are SGHAT and FQNNGV. This CDR3 spans 14 amino acids. Trimming took 2 bases from V and 5 from J, leaving 9 bases between them. The entire variable domain, with the rest obtained from reference TRBV11-2 and TRBJ2-2, is as follows: EAGVAQSPRYKIIEKRQSVAFWCNPISGHATLYWYQQILGQGPKLLIQFQNNGVVDDSQLPKDRFSAERLKGVDSTLKIQPAKLEDSAVYLCASSLYLETGELFFGEGSRLTVL.

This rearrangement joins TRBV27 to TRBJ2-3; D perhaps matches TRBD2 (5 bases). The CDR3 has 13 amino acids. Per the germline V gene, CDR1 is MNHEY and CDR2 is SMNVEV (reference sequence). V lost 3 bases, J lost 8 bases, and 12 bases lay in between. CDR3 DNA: TGTGCCAGCAGTTTGAGGGTCCGGGGTACGCAGTATTTT. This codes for CASSLRVRGTQYF.

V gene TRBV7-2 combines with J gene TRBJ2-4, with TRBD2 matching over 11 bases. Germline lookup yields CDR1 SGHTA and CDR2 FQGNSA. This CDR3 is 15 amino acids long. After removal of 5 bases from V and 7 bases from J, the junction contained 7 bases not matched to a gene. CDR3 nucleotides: TGTGCCAGCAGCGGGAGAGCTAGCGGGAGGAACATTCAGTACTTC. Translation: CASSGRASGRNIQYF.

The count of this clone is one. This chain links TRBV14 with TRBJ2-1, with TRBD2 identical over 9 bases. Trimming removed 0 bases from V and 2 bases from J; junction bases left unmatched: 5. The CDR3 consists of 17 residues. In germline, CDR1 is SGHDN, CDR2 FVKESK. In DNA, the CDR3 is TGTGCCAGCAGCCAAGATCTCACTAGCGGGCCCTACAATGAGCAGTTCTTC. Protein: CASSQDLTSGPYNEQFF.

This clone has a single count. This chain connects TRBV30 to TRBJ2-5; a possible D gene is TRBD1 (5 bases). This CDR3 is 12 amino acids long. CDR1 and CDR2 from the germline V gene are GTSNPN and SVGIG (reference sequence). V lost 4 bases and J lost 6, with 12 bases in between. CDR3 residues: CAWNPPGQTQYF. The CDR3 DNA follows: TGTGCCTGGAATCCCCCAGGGCAGACCCAGTACTTC.

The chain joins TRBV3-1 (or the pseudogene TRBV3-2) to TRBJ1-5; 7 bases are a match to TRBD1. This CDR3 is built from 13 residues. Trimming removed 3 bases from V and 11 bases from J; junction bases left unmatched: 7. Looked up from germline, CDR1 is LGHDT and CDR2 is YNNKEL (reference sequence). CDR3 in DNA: TGTGCCAGCAGCCAGGGACAGTTAGGAGCCCAGCATTTT. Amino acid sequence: CASSQGQLGAQHF.

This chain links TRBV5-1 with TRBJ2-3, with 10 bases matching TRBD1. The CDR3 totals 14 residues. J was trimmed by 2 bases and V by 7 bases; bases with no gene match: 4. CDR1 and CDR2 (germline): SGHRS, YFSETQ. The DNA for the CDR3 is TGCGCCAGCGGCGGGACAGGGGACACAGATACGCAGTATTTT. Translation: CASGGTGDTDTQYF.

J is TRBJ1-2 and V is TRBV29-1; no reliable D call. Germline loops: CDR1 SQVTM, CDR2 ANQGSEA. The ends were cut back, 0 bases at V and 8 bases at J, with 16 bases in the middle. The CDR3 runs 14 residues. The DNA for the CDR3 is TGCAGCGTTGAAGATCCTGGAGGGCGTCTGGGCTACACCTTC. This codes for CSVEDPGGRLGYTF.

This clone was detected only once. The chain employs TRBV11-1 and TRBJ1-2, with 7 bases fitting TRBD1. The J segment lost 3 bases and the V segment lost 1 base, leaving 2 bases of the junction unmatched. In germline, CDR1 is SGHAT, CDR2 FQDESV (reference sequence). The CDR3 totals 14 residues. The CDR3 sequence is CASSLGTGDYGYTF. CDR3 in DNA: TGTGCCAGCAGCTTAGGTACAGGGGACTATGGCTACACCTTC. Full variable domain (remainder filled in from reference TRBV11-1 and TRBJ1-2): EAEVAQSPRYKITEKSQAVAFWCDPISGHATLYWYRQILGQGPELLVQFQDESVVDDSQLPKDRFSAERLKGVDSTLKIQPAELGDSAMYLCASSLGTGDYGYTFGSGTRLTVV.